These T cell receptor beta chains were read from a single sample in a study of human T cells and chemical hapten exposure. Each CDR3 protein is one row after TCRdb ran MiXCR on the RACE reads. The repertoire holds around 380,000 distinct CDR3 sequences, with 5.5% as singletons. This sample comprised whole blood, obtained in connection with sensitization to the hapten diphenylcyclopropenone (DPC). These receptors were taken from a woman aged 18-29 years with alopecia areata. Some clones in this sample may be carry-over from other donors' samples. Both conserved end residues are part of each CDR3. D genes are given only for firm matches. A row's size may be missing; if present it is once, few, many or a size class.

v_gene	j_gene	d_gene	abundance	len	CDR3aa	CDR3nt
TRBV7-2	TRBJ2-1	.	few	15	CASSLVFGGDNEQFF	TGTGCCAGCAGCTTAGTCTTCGGGGGAGACAATGAGCAGTTCTTC
TRBV4-3	TRBJ2-3	.	.	16	CASSQAGFASTDTQYF	TGCGCCAGCAGCCAAGCGGGCTTCGCTAGCACAGATACGCAGTATTTT
TRBV10-3	TRBJ2-3	TRBD1	few	14	CAISEGTGSDTQYF	TGTGCCATCAGTGAGGGGACAGGGTCAGATACGCAGTATTTT
TRBV7-9	TRBJ2-3	.	many	13	CASSLDGTDTQYF	TGTGCCAGCAGCTTAGATGGGACAGATACGCAGTATTTT
TRBV20-1	TRBJ2-1	.	.	10	CSAASNEQFF	TGCAGTGCTGCTAGTAATGAGCAGTTCTTC
TRBV3-1	TRBJ2-1	.	many	13	CASSQDPGTEQFF	TGTGCCAGCAGCCAAGATCCCGGGACAGAGCAGTTCTTC
TRBV12-3/TRBV12-4	TRBJ1-6	.	many	14	CASSLKGLNSPLHF	TGTGCCAGCAGTTTGAAGGGCCTTAATTCACCCCTCCACTTT
TRBV21-1	TRBJ2-7	.	many	14	CASILTGYSYEQYF	TGTGCCAGCATCTTGACAGGGTACAGTTACGAGCAGTACTTC
TRBV27	TRBJ1-5	.	few	14	CASSLRQFNQPQHF	TGTGCCAGCAGTTTAAGGCAGTTCAATCAGCCCCAGCATTTT
TRBV6-5	TRBJ2-7	.	.	13	CASSYYRTYEQYF	TGTGCCAGTAGTTACTACAGAACCTACGAGCAGTACTTC
TRBV6-5	TRBJ1-3	.	.	16	CASSYSSVGSGNTIYF	TGTGCCAGCAGTTACTCGAGTGTCGGCTCTGGAAACACCATATATTTT
TRBV6-2/TRBV6-3	TRBJ1-2	.	.	13	CASSYPSTTGYTF	TGTGCCAGCAGTTATCCGTCCACAACCGGCTACACCTTC
TRBV10-3	TRBJ2-2	.	many	14	CAIGIGSRSGELFF	TGTGCCATAGGAATAGGCAGCCGGTCCGGGGAGCTGTTTTTT
TRBV7-8	TRBJ2-3	.	many	15	CASSLKPPHTDTQYF	TGTGCCAGCAGCTTAAAACCCCCCCACACAGATACGCAGTATTTT
TRBV28	TRBJ2-1	.	.	16	CASSPFGRQTYNEQFF	TGTGCCAGCAGTCCATTCGGGCGGCAGACCTACAATGAGCAGTTCTTC
TRBV6-1	TRBJ2-7	.	few	13	CASSEADEYEQYF	TGTGCCAGCAGTGAAGCGGACGAGTACGAGCAGTACTTC
TRBV7-3	TRBJ2-2	.	.	17	CASSLNPGAFNTGELFF	TGTGCCAGCAGCTTAAATCCGGGGGCCTTTAACACCGGGGAGCTGTTTTTT
TRBV2	TRBJ1-5	.	.	13	CASSEEGYQPQHF	TGTGCCAGCAGTGAAGAGGGATATCAGCCCCAGCATTTT
TRBV7-9	TRBJ1-4	TRBD1	many	15	CASSPGTGQNEKLFF	TGTGCCAGCAGCCCCGGGACAGGGCAGAATGAAAAACTGTTTTTT
TRBV6-2/TRBV6-3	TRBJ2-3	TRBD2	many	15	CASSRSGPSTDTQYF	TGTGCCAGCAGCCGTAGCGGGCCAAGCACAGATACGCAGTATTTT
TRBV12-3/TRBV12-4	TRBJ2-3	.	many	14	CASSLRSRTDTQYF	TGTGCCAGCAGTTTAAGATCACGCACAGATACGCAGTATTTT
TRBV20-1	TRBJ1-4	.	.	15	CSATFGQTTNEKLFF	TGCAGTGCTACCTTCGGACAGACAACTAATGAAAAACTGTTTTTT
TRBV20-1	TRBJ2-2	.	.	16	CSATPTLTSNTGELFF	TGCAGTGCTACCCCAACATTAACCTCGAACACCGGGGAGCTGTTTTTT
TRBV10-3	TRBJ1-1	.	few	14	CAISEIRGRAEAFF	TGTGCCATCAGTGAGATTCGGGGTCGGGCTGAAGCTTTCTTT
TRBV24-1	TRBJ1-2	TRBD1	.	15	CATSDSGTGGEGYTF	TGTGCCACCAGTGACTCCGGGACAGGGGGAGAAGGCTACACCTTC
TRBV5-4	TRBJ1-1	.	many	16	CASSLGTPLENTEAFF	TGTGCCAGCAGCTTGGGGACACCTTTGGAGAACACTGAAGCTTTCTTT
TRBV5-1	TRBJ2-6	.	many	15	CASSPAGPGANVLTF	TGCGCCAGCAGCCCCGCCGGACCTGGGGCCAACGTCCTGACTTTC
TRBV4-1	TRBJ2-7	TRBD1	many	15	CASSQGTGITYEQYF	TGCGCCAGCAGCCAAGGGACAGGGATCACCTACGAGCAGTACTTC
TRBV4-3	TRBJ2-5	.	.	14	CASSQGRYQETQYF	TGCGCCAGCAGCCAAGGAAGGTACCAAGAGACCCAGTACTTC
TRBV10-3	TRBJ2-2	TRBD1	.	15	CAIRKLDRADGELFF	TGTGCCATCAGGAAACTGGACAGGGCCGACGGGGAGCTGTTTTTT
TRBV29-1	TRBJ1-2	.	many	12	CSVSGLHYGYTF	TGCAGCGTTTCAGGGTTGCACTATGGCTACACCTTC
TRBV27	TRBJ2-2	.	.	17	CASSLSQGHANTGELLF	TGTGCCAGCAGTTTATCGCAGGGTCACGCGAACACCGGGGAGCTGCTTTTT
TRBV7-9	TRBJ2-7	.	many	13	CASSLAGVREQYF	TGTGCCAGCAGCTTAGCAGGAGTCAGGGAGCAGTACTTC
TRBV7-2	TRBJ2-4	.	many	17	CASSRPPAQGGKNIQYF	TGTGCCAGCAGCAGACCCCCGGCTCAGGGGGGCAAAAACATTCAGTACTTC
TRBV6-4	TRBJ2-3	.	few	17	CASSVDREASGTDTQYF	TGTGCCAGCAGTGTCGACAGGGAGGCGTCGGGCACAGATACGCAGTATTTT
TRBV6-2/TRBV6-3	TRBJ1-1	TRBD1	many	17	CANKGSGGEAMNTEAFF	TGTGCCAACAAAGGATCAGGGGGCGAGGCGATGAACACTGAAGCTTTCTTT
TRBV3-1	TRBJ2-7	.	few	14	CASSQVGSGDEQYF	TGTGCCAGCAGCCAAGTCGGGTCCGGGGACGAGCAGTACTTC
TRBV12-5	TRBJ1-5	.	few	16	CASGEPQGISNQPQHF	TGTGCTAGTGGAGAACCCCAGGGGATTAGCAATCAGCCCCAGCATTTT
TRBV4-2	TRBJ2-1	.	.	15	CASRNKGRVYNEQFF	TGTGCCAGCCGCAACAAGGGCAGGGTCTACAATGAGCAGTTCTTC
TRBV7-8	TRBJ2-5	TRBD1	.	14	CASSTGQVKETQYF	TGTGCCAGCAGCACGGGACAGGTTAAGGAGACCCAGTACTTC
TRBV9	TRBJ1-6	TRBD1	many	14	CASSAGTGTRPLHF	TGTGCCAGCAGCGCCGGGACAGGGACGAGACCCCTCCACTTT